What follows is one T cell receptor beta chain and its context. Its antigen remains undetermined. Within one base of it there is no much larger clone, and no base qualities were kept. The sample belongs to a study of cytomegalovirus exposure and HLA in healthy donors (dated 2017 in TCRdb). Study-wide context: An earlier analysis of roughly 500 of the donors reported 250 to 300 Gb of sequence data and about 100 million unique TCR beta sequences from about 200 million T cells. HLA typing included class I and class II loci at four-digit resolution. All discovery cohort repertoires had been generated using a single sequencing platform. In addition to the first cohort of approximately 670 subjects, a separate validation cohort of approximately 120 different subjects was used. The study aimed to test whether signatures of past pathogen exposure could be identified by cataloging public T cell receptors. In an earlier analysis of over 550 of the donors, high-throughput TCR beta sequencing was used to judge whether each TCR beta V gene segment behaved as functional or pseudogenic. The study profiled the T cell repertoires of hundreds of subjects by immunosequencing and related them to cytomegalovirus serostatus. A later analysis re-analyzed previously published TCR beta repertoires from hundreds of donors and added high-resolution HLA genotyping to study TCR occurrence patterns. Donor age, sex, ethnicity and CMV serostatus were compiled alongside the repertoire data. Across around 400 genotyped donors of the cohort, an average of approximately 240,000 unique TCR beta nucleotide sequences per donor were sequenced, and 15% to 20% of those sequences were non-productive. Genome-wide SNP genotypes for about three fifths of the roughly 670 donors were used in a later genetic analysis, which treated that subset as a discovery cohort. In the later analysis, no new phenotypic data were used to find candidate immune exposures; instead, reliance was placed on TCR beta sequences and their occurrence across donors. Among the roughly 390 genotyped donors, approximately 76% belonged to the genetic ancestry cluster associated with self-reported Caucasian donors. Approximately 310 gigabases of sequencing data and tens of millions of unique TCR sequences were included in an early release covering 550 to 800 HLA-typed donors. The study combined high-throughput TCR immunosequencing, statistical association of individual TCRs with disease status, and machine learning to predict cytomegalovirus infection status. Typing coverage differed by locus: A, B, C, DRB1 and DQB1 were typed in roughly 620-630 donors, DQA1 in approximately 520, DPA1 in around 600, and DPB1 in 400 to 490. Because of strong linkage in the cohort, a few DR-DQ haplotypes were treated as single units for association and clustering. Results the study describes overall, beyond this receptor: Strong co-occurrence of HLA alleles, especially DR and DQ, made assigning TCR associations to individual alleles difficult. A later genetic analysis reported fewer N-insertions in productive TCRs among donors in an Asian-associated ancestry cluster than the approximately 700-donor mean. For the cohort, immune exposure information was limited to CMV serostatus. In a later analysis, most CMV-associated TCR beta chains were found to appear HLA-restricted, with HLA associations seemingly driven largely by CMV exposure. In this cohort, only TCR beta chains were sequenced, and detectable features were limited by the absence of alpha or paired-chain data. V-gene and J-gene trimming of TCR beta chains was associated with a missense DCLRE1C variant in a later genetic analysis, and the association was replicated in an independent cohort. A further reported finding was that TCR beta sequences accurately predicted the HLA-A and HLA-B alleles for most subjects in the first cohort. Because some donors lacked HLA typing at each locus, the association tests relied only on the typed subset. A later analysis reported that several top co-occurrence clusters appeared linked to parvovirus B19, influenza, CMV and Epstein-Barr virus. In vitro tests confirmed that a few of the cytomegalovirus-associated TCR beta chains recognize cytomegalovirus antigens. A cluster of highly shared sequence variants was judged likely to be a technical artifact of the sequencing pipeline. About 15 rarely observed V segments, including chromosome 9 orphons, were excluded from the earlier analysis of a few hundred of the donors because counts were too low. The study gave a list of over 150 TCR beta chains associated with cytomegalovirus. The authors suggested that the approach could potentially be extended to other disease states and immunological phenotypes. Broadly in line with IMGT annotations, most TCR beta V segments showed up in productive rearrangements about 90% or about 30% of the time in an earlier analysis of around 600 of the donors. The presence/absence analyses assumed that sequencing depth was roughly uniform across donors, and that assumption may not be true. Across donors, most TCR sequences were observed very rarely, whereas some public TCRs were present in many individuals. A later analysis found that HLA-associated TCR beta chains were more clonally expanded and had lower generation probabilities than equally common non-associated chains. At a false discovery rate of 0.05, a later analysis linked fewer than 20,000 TCR beta sequences to specific HLA alleles. Correlated functional status among segregating V segments might be attributable to linkage disequilibrium, but an unknown experimental factor could not be ruled out. In a later analysis, the rate of TCR association differed among HLA loci, with DRB1 alleles having the most associated TCRs and HLA-C alleles having the fewest. In both the original and validation cohorts, the classifier was reported to diagnose cytomegalovirus status with high specificity and sensitivity.

The cohort consisted of 666 healthy bone marrow donors. All cohort members were sampled while nominally healthy, although unrecorded immune exposures were likely present. The donor tested CMV seronegative, placing the donor among the 352 seronegative members of the cohort. A peripheral blood sample was provided by each donor, and peripheral blood mononuclear cells were used for TCR beta sequencing. The Qiagen DNeasy Blood Extraction Kit was used to extract genomic DNA from the blood cell samples. The library was obtained by the immunoSEQ multiplex PCR assay. The multiplex PCR relied on a mix of 60 forward primers for TCR Vbeta segments and 13 reverse primers for TCR Jbeta segments. The CDR3 region of rearranged TCR beta genes was amplified from genomic DNA with a multiplex PCR assay. The amplified TCR beta libraries were sequenced on the Illumina HiSeq System as 87-base-pair reads. The published analysis was carried out like this. A later analysis tallied 75 million to 95 million unique TCR beta chains across the 660 or so repertoires, and around 12 million of those chains were shared by two or more donors. Raw reads were error-corrected and collapsed into unique sequences with a nearest-neighbor algorithm that merged closely related sequences to remove PCR and sequencing errors. Alignment of CDR3 sequences to IMGT reference sequences was used to assign V, D and J gene segments. Each retained sequence needed at least a six-nucleotide match to both a V gene segment and a J gene segment. A rearrangement counted as productive if the CDR3 had no stop codons and remained in frame with V and J, and every other rearrangement counted as non-productive. Following IMGT convention, CDR3 was defined as the stretch from the second conserved V-encoded cysteine up to the conserved J-encoded phenylalanine. In an earlier analysis of roughly 610 of the donors, sequences lacking an unambiguous match to a single V gene segment were excluded. An earlier analysis of around 600 of the donors classified V segments as functional when productive rearrangements were above 56.7% and as segregating when the standard deviation between donors was above 5%. A statistical classification framework was developed to diagnose cytomegalovirus status using the catalog of TCR beta chain sequences. A later analysis assigned V and J genes by comparing TCR nucleotide sequences with IMGT/GENE-DB human TR gene sequences. Using the TCRdist pipeline, a later analysis assigned CDR3 sequences along with most-parsimonious VDJ recombination scenarios. In a later analysis, each TCR beta chain was defined by its CDR3 amino acid sequence together with its V-gene family, and reads without a unique V-gene family were excluded. A later analysis removed 450 to 600 highly shared, low-generation-probability nucleotide sequences to deal with suspected cross-contamination and a sequencing artifact. In a later analysis, a clonal expansion index for each public chain was calculated from normalized within-repertoire ranks of inferred template counts. Generation probabilities in a later analysis came from a VDJ recombination model fitted to out-of-frame rearrangements, and those results were checked against IGoR. In a later analysis, hypergeometric tests were used to score TCR-TCR, TCR-HLA and TCR-CMV co-occurrence, with a repertoire-size bias correction applied to TCR pairs. To estimate false discovery rates, a later analysis permuted the HLA or CMV assignments 20 times. In a later analysis, co-occurring TCRs were grouped using DBSCAN, with TCRdist sequence similarity added in when clustering inside HLA-allele-positive subsets. For co-occurrence clustering, repertoires with fewer than 30,000 or more than 120,000 public chains were excluded, along with five or six repertoires with anomalous nucleotide sharing. Here the immuneACCESS table is served through TCRdb, limited to in-frame sequences with V and J called. Missing clones are a known gap in these copies; in checked studies unresolved V genes cover under half, and the rest lacks a known reason. The DNA gave D and trimming, while V, J and clone size come from that table. The sample table holds a few hundred thousand clones, of which about 83% were seen once. About 16% of the sample comes from the top ten.

The sequencing input was PBMCs. The receptor comes from a man aged 35 to 55 in good health and CMV-seronegative.

The CDR3 reads as follows: CASSLQGSYNEQFF. The DNA is as follows: TGTGCCAGCAGTCTACAGGGAAGCTACAATGAGCAGTTCTTC. Recombination joined TRBV27 with TRBJ2-1; TRBD1 is perhaps the D gene, given 6 matching bases. The germline V gene (reference sequence) specifies MNHEY as CDR1 and SMNVEV as CDR2. V is reduced by 5 bases and J by 3 bases, leaving a spacing of 11 bases between them. Its CDR3 holds 14 amino acids, cysteine through phenylalanine. The CDR3 DNA has 42 bases and is translated from base 1.